The clone carrying this TCR beta chain occurred once. Trimming removed 4 bases from V and 6 bases from J, with 13 bases in between. There are 14 residues in the CDR3. Germline V lookup: CDR1 MNHEY, CDR2 SMNVEV (reference sequence). Data came from immunoSEQ multiplex PCR; TCRdb stores just in-frame clones and leaves some out. The table records 250,000 to 350,000 clones, around 90% of them present only once. The data stem from a study of blood T cell repertoires in COVID-19. As for the study in general: PBMCs, B-cell-depleted T cells, or T cells provided the cDNA or gDNA that made up the material.

Participant-reported clinical history was the basis for cohort assignment. Recovered status applied to Cohort 3 donors who had two consecutive negative PCRs. It also applied to those with clearance or with symptom resolution. The sample taken for sequencing was PBMCs or T cells enriched from blood (not recorded which). This sequence joins TRBV27 and TRBJ2-1; possible D gene TRBD1, 5 bases. The clonotype comes from a woman between 35 and 50 years old who had recovered from COVID-19. The CDR3 region has the DNA TGTGCCAGCAGTTCCTATACAGGCAGCAATGAGCAGTTCTTC. It specifies CASSSYTGSNEQFF.